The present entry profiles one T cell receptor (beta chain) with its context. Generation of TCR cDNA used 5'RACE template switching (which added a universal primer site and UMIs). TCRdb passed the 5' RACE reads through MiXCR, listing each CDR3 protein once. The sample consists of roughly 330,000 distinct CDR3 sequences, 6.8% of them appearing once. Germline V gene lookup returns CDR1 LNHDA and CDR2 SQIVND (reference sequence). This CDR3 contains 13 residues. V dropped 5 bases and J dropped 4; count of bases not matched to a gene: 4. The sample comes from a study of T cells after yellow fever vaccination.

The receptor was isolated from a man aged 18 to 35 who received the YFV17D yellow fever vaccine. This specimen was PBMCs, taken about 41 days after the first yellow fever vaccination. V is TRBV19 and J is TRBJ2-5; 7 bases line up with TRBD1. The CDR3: CASSSRQGETQYF. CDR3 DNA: TGTGCCAGTAGTTCGCGACAGGGAGAGACCCAGTACTTC.